This TCR beta chain appears in the sequencing data of a study of T cell responses to AZD1222 COVID-19 vaccine. The study's findings and limits: Reports say nearly half of spike-specific TCRs go after unmutated variant regions.

Using immunoSEQ multiplex PCR, the repertoire was profiled, and TCRdb retains in-frame clones only, with some absent. The table records some 80,000 clones, over 90% of them present only once. This CDR3 has 16 amino acids. Looked up from germline, CDR1 is KGHSH and CDR2 is LQKENI. V shed 5 bases and J 4 bases; nucleotides not matched to a gene: 8. In its sample, this clone was seen once. As yet, its antigen is unknown. This chain links TRBV18 with TRBJ1-3; 10 bases match TRBD1. The clonotype originates from an adult in good health. This material consisted of peripheral blood, taken on day 0 of AZD1222 vaccination. DNA of the CDR3: TGTGCCAGCTCAGAAAATGACAGGGGGCCAGGAAACACCATATATTTT. Its protein product is CASSENDRGPGNTIYF.